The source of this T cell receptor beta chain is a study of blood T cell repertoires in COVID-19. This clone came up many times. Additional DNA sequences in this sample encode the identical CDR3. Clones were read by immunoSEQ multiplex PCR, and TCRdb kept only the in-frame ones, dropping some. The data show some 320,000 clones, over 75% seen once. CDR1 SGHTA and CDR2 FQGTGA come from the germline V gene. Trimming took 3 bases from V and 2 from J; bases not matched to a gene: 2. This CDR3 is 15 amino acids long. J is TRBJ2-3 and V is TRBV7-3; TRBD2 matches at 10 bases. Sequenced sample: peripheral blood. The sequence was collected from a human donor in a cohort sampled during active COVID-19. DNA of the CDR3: TGTGCCAGCAGCTTCAGCGGGGGGGACACAGATACGCAGTATTTT. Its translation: CASSFSGGDTDTQYF.